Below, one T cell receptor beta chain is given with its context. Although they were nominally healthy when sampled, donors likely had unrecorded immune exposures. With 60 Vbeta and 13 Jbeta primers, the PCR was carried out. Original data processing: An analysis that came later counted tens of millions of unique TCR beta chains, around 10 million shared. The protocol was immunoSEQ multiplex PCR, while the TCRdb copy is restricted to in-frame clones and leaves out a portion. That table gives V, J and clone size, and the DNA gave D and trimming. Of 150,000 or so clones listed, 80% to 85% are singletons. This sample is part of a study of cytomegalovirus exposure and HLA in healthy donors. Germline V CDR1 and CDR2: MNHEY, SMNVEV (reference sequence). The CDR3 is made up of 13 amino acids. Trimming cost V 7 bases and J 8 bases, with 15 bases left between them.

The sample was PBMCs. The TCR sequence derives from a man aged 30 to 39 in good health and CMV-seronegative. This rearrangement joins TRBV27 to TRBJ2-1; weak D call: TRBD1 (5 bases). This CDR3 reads CASNPGAGYEQFF. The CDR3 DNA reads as TGTGCCAGCAACCCTGGGGCAGGGTATGAGCAGTTCTTC.